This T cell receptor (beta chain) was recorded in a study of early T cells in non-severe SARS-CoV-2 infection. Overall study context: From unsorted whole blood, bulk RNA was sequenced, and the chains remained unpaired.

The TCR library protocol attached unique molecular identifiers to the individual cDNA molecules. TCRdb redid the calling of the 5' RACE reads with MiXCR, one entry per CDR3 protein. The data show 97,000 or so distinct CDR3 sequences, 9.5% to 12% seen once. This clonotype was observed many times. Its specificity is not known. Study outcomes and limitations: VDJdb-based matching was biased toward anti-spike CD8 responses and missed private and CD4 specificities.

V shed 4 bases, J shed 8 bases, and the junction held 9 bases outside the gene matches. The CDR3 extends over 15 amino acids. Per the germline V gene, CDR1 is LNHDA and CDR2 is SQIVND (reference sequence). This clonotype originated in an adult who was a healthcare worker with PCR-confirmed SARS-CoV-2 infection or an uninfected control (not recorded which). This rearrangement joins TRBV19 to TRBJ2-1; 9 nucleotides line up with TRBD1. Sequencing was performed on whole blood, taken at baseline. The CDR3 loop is CASSTSQGANDEQFF. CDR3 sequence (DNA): TGTGCCAGTAGTACCTCACAGGGGGCTAACGATGAGCAGTTCTTC.